A selection of T cell receptor beta chains follows, all from one sample in a study of lymphopenia after photon versus proton radiotherapy. Assay: immunoSEQ multiplex PCR; the TCRdb copy retains only in-frame clones and omits some. Among tens of thousands of clones, more than 75% were seen once, and the ten largest hold about 2%. Sequencing used peripheral blood, obtained from a patient treated with photon-based radiotherapy. Receptors were obtained from a man between 40 and 49 years old with gastric cancer. Each CDR3 is given without its conserved first and last residue. Each record gives: CDR3 length, V gene, D gene, CDR3 protein. The D gene is left open where the match is weak.

>11|TRBV11-3|TRBD2
ASKLRGADTQY
>13|TRBV30|-
AWSGPQVTATEAF
>12|TRBV18|TRBD1
ASSRDRGMNEQF
>13|TRBV18|TRBD1
ASSRGQAYDYGYT
>12|TRBV5-1|-
ASSLFDRTNEQF
>13|TRBV18|TRBD1
ASSSPGQINEKLF
>15|TRBV27|TRBD1
ASSSIFRDRGNTEAF
>14|TRBV29-1|-
SVGERGPPSSYEQY
>13|TRBV4-2|TRBD1
ASSGRTGNDSPLH
>11|TRBV30|-
AWSVSGANVLT
>12|TRBV19|-
ASSAYGMNTEAF
>9|TRBV7-2|-
ASSFSYEQY
>10|TRBV6-5|-
ASRGQAETQY
>13|TRBV5-6|-
ASSLRPGGNTEAF
>13|TRBV6-1|TRBD1
ASRTGQAPNTEAF
>12|TRBV10-3|-
AIRVGGSYNEQF
>12|TRBV11-2|-
ASSLDVAAYEQY
>12|TRBV7-9|-
ASSLALGGNGYT
>14|TRBV5-4|TRBD2
ASSSTGTSGSWAQY
>13|TRBV6-1|TRBD1
ASSEGQGGPYEQY
>13|TRBV13|-
ASSFGGTGRTEAF
>15|TRBV11-1|-
ASSLDTGLYGTGELF
>14|TRBV4-3|-
ASSQDRGGITGELF
>14|TRBV4-1|-
ASSQDPNRLGYGYT
>13|TRBV18|-
ASSPRVSGANVLT
>12|TRBV5-6|TRBD1
ASSADRVNQPQH
>12|TRBV25-1|-
ASSEAGSGEKLF
>12|TRBV7-2|-
ASSLRGGNQPQH
>13|TRBV10-1|-
ASSDRGEFNEKLF
>13|TRBV6-6|-
ASSDRVLGKAEAF
>13|TRBV9|TRBD1
ASSAQGAGTDTQY
>16|TRBV7-2|TRBD2
ASSLELAGGPGTDTQY
>14|TRBV9|-
ASSEPWDLPIDEQF
>13|TRBV2|TRBD1
ASRVTGGTGNEQF
>12|TRBV7-9|-
ASSSSRRDSPLH
>15|TRBV30|TRBD2
AWARASGGSSTDTQY
>14|TRBV4-2|-
ASSQSWSSYNSPLH
>14|TRBV5-8|TRBD1
ASSFPSTGRNGGYT
>11|TRBV29-1|-
SVDPQGQYGYT
>13|TRBV19|-
ASRTGISVTGELF
>10|TRBV29-1|-
SGRQNTGELF
>12|TRBV29-1|TRBD1
SVALQGAGTEAF
>13|TRBV4-3|TRBD1
ASSLSRDRGYGYT
>11|TRBV7-2|-
ASSPPLGNEQF
>10|TRBV4-3|TRBD1
ASSHQQGEAF
>10|TRBV6-6|-
ASRGGPAEAF
>14|TRBV4-3|-
ASSPGEGLGRETQY
>15|TRBV5-4|-
ASSLEDVTQEIYGYT
>11|TRBV11-2|-
ASSQGHFNEQY
>14|TRBV18|-
ASSRSDSEPNQPQH
>11|TRBV11-1|-
ASSLIQNTEAF
>12|TRBV7-9|-
ASSGLSREMKTF
>15|TRBV7-8|-
ASSLASDQVLGYEQY
>15|TRBV9|TRBD2
ASSATPLAGGTDTQY
>11|TRBV7-2|-
ASQRGRGNTIY
>14|TRBV27|TRBD2
ASSYQRGGKGYEQY
>14|TRBV19|TRBD1
ASSPLTGTGVGGYT
>13|TRBV15|-
ATSRERRGWETQY
>13|TRBV7-2|-
ASSLGGGARDTQY